This TCR beta chain was identified in a study of T cell responses to AZD1222 COVID-19 vaccine. Per germline, CDR1 MDHEN and CDR2 SYDVKM. Trimming removed 3 bases from V and 8 bases from J, with 16 bases in between. The length of the CDR3 is 14 residues. Generated by immunoSEQ multiplex PCR, the TCRdb table keeps only in-frame clones and is missing some. Counted here are 200,000 to 300,000 clones, approximately 95% occurring once; the ten biggest clones make up less than 0.6%. On this clone itself: Its antigen is undetermined.

Study outcomes and limitations: The donors showed a predominance of white British ancestry and of females, with possible underestimation of clonal diversity. Two doses of AZD1222 preceded a rise in Spike-specific TCR breadth and depth.

This sequence was found in an adult in good health. The chain recombines TRBV28 with TRBJ1-1; D is ambiguous. The sample in question was peripheral blood, obtained on day 0 of AZD1222 vaccination. CDR3 in DNA: TGTGCCAGCAGTTTTGGGCAAAGAACCGGAGAAGCTTTCTTT. It encodes CASSFGQRTGEAFF.